The 18 T cell receptor beta chains below all came from one sample that was sequenced in a study of blood T cell repertoires in COVID-19. Here immunoSEQ multiplex PCR was the method, and the copy in TCRdb shows in-frame clones only, minus some. Of about 280,000 clones listed, approximately 88% are singletons. The sample taken for sequencing was PBMCs or T cells enriched from blood (not recorded which). These receptors were collected from a woman aged 40-49 years who had recovered from COVID-19.

V and J are TRBV5-8 and TRBJ2-2, with D possibly being TRBD1 (5 bases). The CDR3 totals 13 residues. V lost 4 bases and J lost 8, with 12 bases in between. Germline CDR1 SGHTS, CDR2 YDEGEE. Here the CDR3 reads CASSVTGSGELFF. Here the CDR3 DNA reads TGTGCCAGCAGCGTAACAGGTTCGGGGGAGCTGTTTTTT.

The rearrangement joins TRBV6-5 to TRBJ2-7; 8 bases agree with TRBD2. The V gene end was trimmed by 8 bases and the J gene end by 0 bases; junction bases not matched to a gene: 3. This CDR3 has 13 residues. Germline V lookup: CDR1 MNHEY, CDR2 SVGAGI. The CDR3 reads CASGTSGSYEQYF. CDR3 sequence (DNA): TGTGCCAGCGGTACTAGCGGCTCCTACGAGCAGTACTTC.

As for this clone: The junction and the germline gene differ at one end; a read error may be behind it. The V and J genes are TRBV3-1 (or the pseudogene TRBV3-2) and TRBJ2-6; maybe TRBD2 (5 bases). The CDR3 extends over 15 amino acids. Germline-derived CDR1 and CDR2 are LGHDT and YNNKEL (reference sequence). CDR3 nucleotide sequence: TGTGCCAGCAGTCAAGACGGGACTGGGGCCAACGTCCTGACTTTC. The encoded protein is CASSQDGTGANVLTF.

This sequence joins TRBV5-6 and TRBJ2-7; 11 bases are shared with TRBD2. The CDR3 totals 15 residues. The trim removed 5 bases at V and 5 bases at J, leaving 9 bases unmatched. Germline CDR1 is SGHDT and CDR2 is YYEEEE. CDR3 sequence (DNA): TGTGCCAGCAGGAAATACACTAGCGGGAGCCACGAGCAGTACTTC. The encoded protein is CASRKYTSGSHEQYF.

This clone was seen a single time. The chain couples TRBV9 to TRBJ2-1, with TRBD2 matching 8 bases. The V gene's germline CDR1 is SGDLS and CDR2 YYNGEE. Unmatched junction bases numbered 3, after V lost 3 bases and J lost 13 bases. The CDR3 contains 11 residues. CDR3 sequence reads: CASSDSGKQFF. The CDR3, as DNA: TGTGCCAGCAGCGATAGCGGGAAACAGTTCTTC.

The chain couples TRBV15 to TRBJ2-2, with a possible D match to TRBD1 (5 bases). Germline-derived CDR1 and CDR2 are LNHNV and YYDKDF (reference sequence). The CDR3 has 15 residues. V was clipped by 0 bases and J by 4 bases, with 9 bases between them. The CDR3 spells CATSRDRGSTGELFF. The CDR3 region has the DNA TGTGCCACCAGCAGAGATAGGGGATCCACCGGGGAGCTGTTTTTT.

The V and J genes are TRBV7-3 and TRBJ2-1; 9 bases line up with TRBD2. The junction had 2 bases not matched to a gene; V was cut back by 4 bases and J by 4 bases. CDR1 is SGHTA and CDR2 is FQGTGA in the germline V gene. The CDR3 loop spans 14 amino acids. CDR3 sequence reads: CASSSTSGYNEQFF. CDR3 nucleotides: TGTGCCAGCAGCTCGACTAGCGGATACAATGAGCAGTTCTTC.

V and J are TRBV18 and TRBJ2-1, with 14 bases matching TRBD2. V gave up 6 bases and J gave up 9 bases; unmatched junction bases: 7. The CDR3 length is 15 residues. The germline V gene has CDR1 KGHSH and CDR2 LQKENI. For the CDR3, the DNA is TGTGCCAGCTCGGCGGGACTAGCGGGAGAGGTTGAGCAGTTCTTC. Its protein product is CASSAGLAGEVEQFF. Full variable domain (rest looked up from reference TRBV18 and TRBJ2-1): NAGVMQNPRHLVRRRGQEARLRCSPMKGHSHVYWYRQLPEEGLKFMVYLQKENIIDESGMPKERFSAEFPKEGPSILRIQQVVRGDSAAYFCASSAGLAGEVEQFFGPGTRLTVL.

This sequence joins TRBV3-1 (or the pseudogene TRBV3-2) and TRBJ2-7, with 7 bases identical to TRBD1. CDR1 is LGHDT and CDR2 is YNNKEL in the germline V gene (reference sequence). Germline trimming cut 4 bases from V and 4 bases from J; bases unmatched to any gene: 16. CDR3 length equals 17 residues. CDR3 sequence: CASSRTGWTHAYYEQYF. As DNA, the CDR3 is TGTGCCAGCAGCCGGACAGGTTGGACCCATGCCTATTACGAGCAGTACTTC.

There are a few counts of this clone. V and J are TRBV9 and TRBJ1-1; D gene uncertain. The CDR3 loop spans 13 amino acids. The V gene's germline CDR1 is SGDLS and CDR2 YYNGEE. Trimming took off 0 bases at V and 1 base at J, with 4 bases between the two ends. CDR3 bases: TGTGCCAGCAGCGTAGACGGGAACACTGAAGCTTTCTTT. Translation: CASSVDGNTEAFF.

The sample holds one count of this clone. This chain joins TRBV7-6 and TRBJ2-5; TRBD2 agrees at 7 bases. This CDR3 spans 15 amino acids. The germline gives CDR1 SGHVS, CDR2 FNYEAQ. V shed 2 bases, J shed 2 bases, and the junction held 5 bases outside the gene matches. CDR3 amino acids: CASSLSRGSQETQYF. As DNA, the CDR3 is TGTGCCAGCAGCTTATCGCGCGGGAGTCAAGAGACCCAGTACTTC.

J is TRBJ1-6 and V is TRBV29-1, with 8 bases matching TRBD1. The germline V gene has CDR1 SQVTM and CDR2 ANQGSEA. The CDR3 totals 13 residues. V was pared by 5 bases and J by 10 bases, with 7 bases of the junction left unmatched. The CDR3 DNA sequence: TGCAGCGTTTCGGACAGGGTCGGCTCACCCCTCCACTTT. Its translation: CSVSDRVGSPLHF.

The J gene is TRBJ2-7, the V gene TRBV18; 11 bases fit TRBD1. Germline V gene data show CDR1 as KGHSH and CDR2 as LQKENI. V shed 5 bases and J 1 base; nucleotides not matched to a gene: 7. The CDR3 contains 16 residues. CDR3 DNA: TGTGCCAGCTCATCCGAGGGACAGGGGGGGTCCTACGAGCAGTACTTC. It translates to CASSSEGQGGSYEQYF.

The V gene is TRBV12-3 or TRBV12-4, the J gene TRBJ2-5; weak D call: TRBD1 (5 bases). The CDR3 runs to 13 residues. V was cut by 7 bases and J by 5 bases, with 14 bases left in between. The CDR3 DNA sequence: TGTGCCAGCAAGCAAGGGGTGAGGGAGACCCAGTACTTC. Protein: CASKQGVRETQYF.

This chain joins TRBV28 and TRBJ1-2; D unclear. Per the germline V gene, CDR1 is MDHEN and CDR2 is SYDVKM. The length of the CDR3 is 13 residues. V shed 3 bases and J shed 8 bases, with 13 bases lying between them. The CDR3 reads CASSLGISGGYTF. The CDR3 coding sequence is TGTGCCAGCAGTTTGGGTATTTCCGGGGGCTACACCTTC.

The V and J genes are TRBV7-9 and TRBJ2-3; D not certain. V shed 5 bases and J shed 1 base, with 10 bases lying between them. The CDR3 is made up of 14 amino acids. Germline assignment: CDR1 SEHNR and CDR2 FQNEAQ (reference sequence). Here the CDR3 DNA reads TGTGCCAGCAGCACCCGGGTGGGCACAGATACGCAGTATTTT. It specifies CASSTRVGTDTQYF.

This clone was detected once. This rearrangement joins TRBV9 to TRBJ2-3, with D perhaps matching TRBD2 (5 bases). The germline V gene has CDR1 SGDLS and CDR2 YYNGEE. Trimming took off 0 bases at V and 4 bases at J, with 12 bases between the two ends. There are 15 residues in the CDR3. The DNA of the CDR3 is TGTGCCAGCAGCGTAGGCCCGGGGATGCCAGATACGCAGTATTTT. Translation gives CASSVGPGMPDTQYF.

CDR3 loop: CASTRLAGDYEQYF. CDR3 nucleotide sequence: TGTGCCAGCACCCGACTAGCGGGAGACTACGAGCAGTACTTC. This chain joins TRBV6-5 and TRBJ2-7; 12 nucleotides agree with TRBD2. Germline lookup yields CDR1 MNHEY and CDR2 SVGAGI. The CDR3 spans 14 residues. V lost 7 bases, J lost 3 bases, and 4 bases stayed unmatched.